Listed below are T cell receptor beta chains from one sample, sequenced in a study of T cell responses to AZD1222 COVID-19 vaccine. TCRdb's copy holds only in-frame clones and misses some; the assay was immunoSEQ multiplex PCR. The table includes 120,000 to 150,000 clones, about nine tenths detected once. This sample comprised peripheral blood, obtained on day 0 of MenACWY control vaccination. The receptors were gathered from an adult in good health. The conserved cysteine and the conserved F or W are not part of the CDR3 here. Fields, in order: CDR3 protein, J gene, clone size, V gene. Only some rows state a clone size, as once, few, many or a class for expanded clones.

AFHRGVNTEAF TRBJ1-1 NA TRBV30
ASSVAPGRRSTDTQY TRBJ2-3 NA TRBV9
ASSEEANRELF TRBJ2-2 NA TRBV6-1
ASSELPGNQPQH TRBJ1-5 NA TRBV6-1
ASSLGNLGGDTEAF TRBJ1-1 NA TRBV5-1
ASMGETQY TRBJ2-5 NA TRBV28
ASSQGGSGTETQY TRBJ2-5 NA TRBV4-1
ASSGRNNSGELF TRBJ2-2 NA TRBV10-1
ASSQGVVMNTEAF TRBJ1-1 NA TRBV3-1/TRBV3-2
ASSQAAQTSGNTIY TRBJ1-3 few TRBV3-1/TRBV3-2
SASSYWDGNNEKLF TRBJ1-4 NA TRBV20-1
ASRPEPTGELF TRBJ2-2 NA TRBV10-1
ATSVRLAGTDTQY TRBJ2-3 NA TRBV15
ASSQGGQWSSYEQY TRBJ2-7 NA TRBV28
ASLPSGSYEQY TRBJ2-7 NA TRBV7-9
ASGAASAIDTQY TRBJ2-3 NA TRBV5-1
ASSFLGGNEQF TRBJ2-1 once TRBV5-4